One TCR beta chain is described in this entry. The CDR3 consists of 15 residues. The germline gives CDR1 SGHAT, CDR2 FQNNGV. Trimming took 2 bases from V and 5 from J, leaving 13 bases between them. The sample belongs to a study of cytomegalovirus exposure and HLA in healthy donors. The repertoire was sequenced with immunoSEQ multiplex PCR; TCRdb's copy has only in-frame clones and lacks some. The sample shows 170,000 or so clones, approximately 84% of them seen only once. The receptor was isolated from a woman aged 18 to 35 in good health and CMV-seropositive. The chain links TRBV11-2 to TRBJ2-1, with D possibly being TRBD1 (6 bases). Sequencing used PBMCs. As DNA, the CDR3 is TGTGCCAGCAGCTTATTGGGGACACGGAACAATGAGCAGTTCTTC. It translates to CASSLLGTRNNEQFF.